One sample yielded the 18 T cell receptor beta chains listed below, sequenced in a study of cytomegalovirus exposure and HLA in healthy donors. The protocol was immunoSEQ multiplex PCR, while the TCRdb copy is restricted to in-frame clones and leaves out a portion. The table includes about 120,000 clones, 89% detected once. Specimen: PBMCs. The receptors stem from a woman between 18 and 29 years old in good health and CMV-seronegative.

This clone has only one observation. The genes are TRBV5-6 and TRBJ2-7, with D possibly matching TRBD1 (5 bases). This CDR3 has 15 residues. Between the trimmed V and J ends, which lost 4 bases and 3 bases, there was a span of 17 bases. Looked up from germline, CDR1 is SGHDT and CDR2 is YYEEEE. The CDR3 reads CASSRKDIAHYEQYF. The CDR3 nucleotides are TGTGCCAGCAGCCGCAAGGACATTGCCCACTACGAGCAGTACTTC.

The rearrangement uses TRBV5-5 and TRBJ2-7; D gene uncertain. Germline V gene sequence: CDR1 SGHKS, CDR2 YYEKEE (reference sequence). The length of the CDR3 is 14 residues. The germline V and J ends were trimmed by 2 bases and 6 bases, with 15 bases remaining between them. CDR3 loop: CASSLSWSLGEQYF. CDR3 nucleotide sequence: TGTGCCAGCAGCTTATCCTGGAGCCTGGGCGAGCAGTACTTC.

Only one count was recorded for this clone. The chain combines TRBV28 with TRBJ2-3, with TRBD1 matching over 9 bases. The germline gives CDR1 MDHEN, CDR2 SYDVKM. With V trimmed by 5 bases and J by 2 bases, 11 bases remained unmatched. This CDR3 region has 17 residues. The CDR3 spells CASSLGQGPGDTDTQYF. DNA for the CDR3: TGTGCCAGCAGTCTCGGACAGGGGCCGGGGGACACAGATACGCAGTATTTT.

The V and J genes are TRBV25-1 and TRBJ2-4; no clear D. V shed 4 bases and J shed 8 bases, with 9 bases lying between them. The CDR3 has 12 residues. Germline V gene sequence: CDR1 MGHDK, CDR2 SYGVNS. CDR3 bases: TGTGCCAGCAGTGCCACAGTGGACATTCAGTACTTC. Protein sequence: CASSATVDIQYF.

The chain links TRBV6-5 to TRBJ1-2, with D possibly matching TRBD1 (6 bases). The germline V gene has CDR1 MNHEY and CDR2 SVGAGI. CDR3 length: 13 residues. V was trimmed by 7 bases and J by 1 base, leaving 10 bases between them. CDR3 nucleotide sequence: TGTGCCAGCACCAAGGGGGTTAACTATGGCTACACCTTC. This codes for CASTKGVNYGYTF.

This chain links TRBV28 with TRBJ1-4; 9 nucleotides match TRBD1. The ends lost 7 bases at V and 0 bases at J; junction bases unmatched: 9. CDR1 and CDR2 (germline): MDHEN, SYDVKM. This CDR3 has 17 amino acids. This CDR3 is CASNEQGANPTNEKLFF. The CDR3 region has the DNA TGTGCCAGCAACGAACAGGGGGCAAACCCAACTAATGAAAAACTGTTTTTT.

This chain joins TRBV7-2 and TRBJ1-5; D is unclear. From germline, CDR1 is SGHTA and CDR2 FQGNSA. The V gene lost 5 bases and the J gene lost 0 bases, with 11 bases spanning the gap. The CDR3 runs to 15 residues. Here the CDR3 reads CASSARGGSNQPQHF. The CDR3 coding sequence is TGTGCCAGCAGCGCACGGGGAGGTAGCAATCAGCCCCAGCATTTT.

V is TRBV6-1 and J is TRBJ2-1, with D perhaps TRBD1 (6 bases). CDR3 length: 15 amino acids. The V end was cut by 7 bases, the J end by 2 bases, with 15 bases between. Germline loops: CDR1 MNHNS, CDR2 SASEGT. This CDR3 reads CASTMIGQPYNEQFF. The CDR3 DNA is TGTGCCAGCACCATGATAGGACAGCCCTACAATGAGCAGTTCTTC.

The chain employs TRBV7-9 and TRBJ1-5, with D possibly TRBD1 on 5 matching bases. The ends were cut back, 4 bases at V and 2 bases at J, with 21 bases in the middle. The V gene's germline CDR1 is SEHNR and CDR2 FQNEAQ (reference sequence). This CDR3 contains 18 residues. CDR3: CASSSGLGLRGGNQPQHF. DNA of the CDR3: TGTGCCAGCAGCTCAGGGTTGGGTCTACGGGGGGGCAATCAGCCCCAGCATTTT.

The chain couples TRBV5-1 to TRBJ2-2, with a tentative D call TRBD2 (5 bases). The germline gives CDR1 SGHRS, CDR2 YFSETQ. The CDR3 is 14 amino acids. The germline V and J ends were trimmed by 3 bases and 5 bases, with 11 bases remaining between them. The CDR3 loop reads CASSSRGNTGELFF. In DNA form, the CDR3 reads TGCGCCAGCAGCTCGCGAGGGAATACCGGGGAGCTGTTTTTT.

The rearrangement links TRBV27 to TRBJ1-2; tentative D call: TRBD1 (6 bases). The germline V gene encodes CDR1 MNHEY and CDR2 SMNVEV (reference sequence). The CDR3 is 11 residues long. The germline V and J ends were trimmed by 4 bases and 12 bases, with 12 bases remaining between them. In DNA, the CDR3 is TGTGCCAGCAGTTGGAAAGGGGGAAACACCTTC. Encoded protein: CASSWKGGNTF.

V and J are TRBV13 and TRBJ2-3; 8 bases are a match to TRBD1. V gave up 4 bases and J gave up 0 bases; unmatched junction bases: 6. This CDR3 has 16 amino acids. The germline V gene encodes CDR1 PRHDT and CDR2 FYEKMQ (reference sequence). Written as DNA, the CDR3 is TGTGCCAGCAGCTCGACAGGGGTTGAGAGCACAGATACGCAGTATTTT. Translating gives CASSSTGVESTDTQYF. The full variable domain, with the rest looked up from reference TRBV13 and TRBJ2-3, is AAGVIQSPRHLIKEKRETATLKCYPIPRHDTVYWYQQGPGQDPQFLISFYEKMQSDKGSIPDRFSAQQFSDYHSELNMSSLELGDSALYFCASSSTGVESTDTQYFGPGTRLTVL.

The chain recombines TRBV7-2 with TRBJ2-2; 10 nucleotides line up with TRBD2. The CDR3 consists of 15 residues. V shed 5 bases, J shed 6 bases, and the junction held 6 bases outside the gene matches. In germline, CDR1 is SGHTA, CDR2 FQGNSA. In DNA, the CDR3 is TGTGCCAGCAGCCCAAGCGGGAGGGCACCCGGGGAGCTGTTTTTT. It is translated as CASSPSGRAPGELFF.

This chain links TRBV25-1 with TRBJ1-1; D is perhaps TRBD1 (5 bases). CDR3 length: 15 amino acids. The V end was cut by 7 bases, the J end by 5 bases, with 20 bases between. Germline lookup yields CDR1 MGHDK and CDR2 SYGVNS. The CDR3 region is CASISGGAQGTEAFF. Here the CDR3 DNA reads TGTGCCAGCATCTCCGGAGGGGCTCAGGGAACTGAAGCTTTCTTT. Based on the CDR3 plus reference TRBV25-1 and TRBJ1-1, the full variable domain is EADIYQTPRYLVIGTGKKITLECSQTMGHDKMYWYQQDPGMELHLIHYSYGVNSTEKGDLSSESTVSRIRTEHFPLTLESARPSHTSQYLCASISGGAQGTEAFFGQGTRLTVV.

This chain links TRBV2 with TRBJ1-2; tentatively, D is TRBD1 (6 bases). The CDR3 is 16 amino acids. The germline V gene has CDR1 SNHLY and CDR2 FYNNEI. With 2 bases removed from V and 3 bases from J, the gap between germline ends came to 16 bases. This CDR3 is CASSEIPDSFYYGYTF. For the CDR3, the DNA is TGTGCCAGCAGTGAAATTCCGGACAGCTTTTACTATGGCTACACCTTC.

The chain links TRBV28 to TRBJ1-5; D is undetermined. Germline loops: CDR1 MDHEN, CDR2 SYDVKM. The ends were cut back, 3 bases at V and 0 bases at J, with 9 bases in the middle. This CDR3 is 15 amino acids long. CDR3 protein: CASSFRGASNQPQHF. The CDR3 DNA reads as TGTGCCAGCAGTTTTCGCGGAGCTAGCAATCAGCCCCAGCATTTT.

V is TRBV5-8 and J is TRBJ1-5; TRBD1 agrees at 9 bases. This CDR3 region has 17 residues. V lost 1 base to trimming and J lost 0 bases; unmatched junction nucleotides: 5. The germline V gene encodes CDR1 SGHTS and CDR2 YDEGEE. CDR3 residues: CASSLKGTGYSNQPQHF. The CDR3 DNA is TGTGCCAGCAGCTTGAAGGGGACAGGGTATAGCAATCAGCCCCAGCATTTT.

The CDR3 loop reads CASSLGGTVNTGELFF. In DNA, the CDR3 is TGCGCCAGCAGCTTGGGCGGGACGGTGAACACCGGGGAGCTGTTTTTT. The rearrangement joins TRBV5-1 to TRBJ2-2; maybe TRBD2 (6 bases). CDR1 is SGHRS and CDR2 is YFSETQ in the germline V gene. Trimming left V 0 bases short and J 1 base short, with 10 bases between. This CDR3 spans 16 amino acids. Drawing the rest from reference TRBV5-1 and TRBJ2-2, the complete variable domain is KAGVTQTPRYLIKTRGQQVTLSCSPISGHRSVSWYQQTPGQGLQFLFEYFSETQRNKGNFPGRFSGRQFSNSRSEMNVSTLELGDSALYLCASSLGGTVNTGELFFGEGSRLTVL.